This T cell receptor beta chain was recovered during a study of sequential checkpoint blockade in melanoma. The treatment denotes: randomized to nivolumab then ipilimumab (arm A) or the reverse (arm B). DNA-damaging chemotherapy had not been given to any patient beforehand. Live CD3+CD8+ CD19− CD56− cells were sorted from PBMCs. After removal of 5 bases from V and 9 bases from J, the junction contained 18 bases not matched to a gene. CDR1 is MDHEN, CDR2 SYDVKM, per germline. The CDR3 spans 16 residues. The method was immunoSEQ multiplex PCR; TCRdb's version includes in-frame clones alone and lacks a portion of them. This repertoire shows some 20,000 clones, 45% to 65% found once; its top ten account for 15% to 20%.

The chain uses TRBV28 and TRBJ2-7; 8 bases fit TRBD1. The sample in question was CD8+ T cells sorted from blood (inferred from file names), obtained from a patient given nivolumab and ipilimumab in sequence. The clonotype originates from a human donor with melanoma. CDR3 coding DNA: TGTGCCAGCAGTCAACTGGGACAGGTAAATCCGGAGGTGCAGTACTTC. It yields the protein CASSQLGQVNPEVQYF.